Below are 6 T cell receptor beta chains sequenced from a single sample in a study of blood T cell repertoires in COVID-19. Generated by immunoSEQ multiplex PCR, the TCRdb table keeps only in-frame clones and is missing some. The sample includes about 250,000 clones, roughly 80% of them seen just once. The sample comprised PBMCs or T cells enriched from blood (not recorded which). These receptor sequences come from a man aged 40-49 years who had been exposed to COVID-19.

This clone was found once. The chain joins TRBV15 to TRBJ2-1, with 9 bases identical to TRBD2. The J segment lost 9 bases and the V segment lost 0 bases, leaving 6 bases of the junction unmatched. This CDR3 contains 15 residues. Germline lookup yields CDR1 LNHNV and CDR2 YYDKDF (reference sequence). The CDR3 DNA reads TGTGCCACCAGCAGAGATGTACTAGCGGGCGGTGAGCAGTTCTTC. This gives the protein CATSRDVLAGGEQFF.

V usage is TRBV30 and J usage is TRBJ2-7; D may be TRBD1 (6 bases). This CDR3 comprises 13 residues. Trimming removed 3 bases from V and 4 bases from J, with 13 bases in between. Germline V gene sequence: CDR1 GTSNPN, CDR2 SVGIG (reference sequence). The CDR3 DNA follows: TGTGCCTGGAGGTCGAGGCAGGGGTACGAGCAGTACTTC. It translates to CAWRSRQGYEQYF. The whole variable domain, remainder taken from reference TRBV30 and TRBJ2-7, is SQTIHQWPATLVQPVGSPLSLECTVEGTSNPNLYWYRQAAGRGLQLLFYSVGIGQISSEVPQNLSASRPQDRQFILSSKKLLLSDSGFYLCAWRSRQGYEQYFGPGTRLTVT.

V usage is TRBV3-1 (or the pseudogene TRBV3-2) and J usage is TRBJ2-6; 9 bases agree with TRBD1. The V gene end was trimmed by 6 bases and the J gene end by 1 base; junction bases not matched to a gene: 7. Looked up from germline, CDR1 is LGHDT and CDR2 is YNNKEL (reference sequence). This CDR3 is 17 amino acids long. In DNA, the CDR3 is TGTGCCAGCAGGGCAGGGACAGGGTCGTCTGGGGCCAACGTCCTGACTTTC. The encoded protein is CASRAGTGSSGANVLTF.

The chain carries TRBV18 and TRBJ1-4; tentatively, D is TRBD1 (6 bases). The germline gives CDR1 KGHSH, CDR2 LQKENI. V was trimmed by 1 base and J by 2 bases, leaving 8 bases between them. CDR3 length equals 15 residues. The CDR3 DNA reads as TGTGCCAGCTCACCACAGGGGGTGACTAATGAAAAACTGTTTTTT. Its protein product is CASSPQGVTNEKLFF.

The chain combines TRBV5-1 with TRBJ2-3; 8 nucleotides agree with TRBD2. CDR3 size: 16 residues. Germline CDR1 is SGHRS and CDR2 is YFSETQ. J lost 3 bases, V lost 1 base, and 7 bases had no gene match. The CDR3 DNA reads TGCGCCAGCAGCTTGCGCGGGGGACTAGGGACAGATACGCAGTATTTT. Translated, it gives CASSLRGGLGTDTQYF.

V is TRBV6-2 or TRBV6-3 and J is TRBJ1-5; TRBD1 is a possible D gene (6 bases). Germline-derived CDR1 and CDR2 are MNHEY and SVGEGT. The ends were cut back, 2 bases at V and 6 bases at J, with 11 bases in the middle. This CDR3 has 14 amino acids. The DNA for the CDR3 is TGTGCCAGCAGTTACGGTGGGGGCGCTCAGCCCCAGCATTTT. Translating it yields CASSYGGGAQPQHF.